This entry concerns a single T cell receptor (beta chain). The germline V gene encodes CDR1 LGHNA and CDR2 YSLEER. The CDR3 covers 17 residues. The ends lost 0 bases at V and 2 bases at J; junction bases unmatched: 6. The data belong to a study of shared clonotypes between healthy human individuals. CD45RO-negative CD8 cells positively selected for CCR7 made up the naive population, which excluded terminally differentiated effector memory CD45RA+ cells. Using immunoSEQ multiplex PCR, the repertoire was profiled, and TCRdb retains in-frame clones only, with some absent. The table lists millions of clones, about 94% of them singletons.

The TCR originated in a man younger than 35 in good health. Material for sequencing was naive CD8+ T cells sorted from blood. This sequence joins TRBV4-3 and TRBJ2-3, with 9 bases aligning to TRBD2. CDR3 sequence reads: CASSQDGAGGTTDTQYF. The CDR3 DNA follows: TGCGCCAGCAGCCAAGACGGCGCGGGAGGGACCACAGATACGCAGTATTTT.